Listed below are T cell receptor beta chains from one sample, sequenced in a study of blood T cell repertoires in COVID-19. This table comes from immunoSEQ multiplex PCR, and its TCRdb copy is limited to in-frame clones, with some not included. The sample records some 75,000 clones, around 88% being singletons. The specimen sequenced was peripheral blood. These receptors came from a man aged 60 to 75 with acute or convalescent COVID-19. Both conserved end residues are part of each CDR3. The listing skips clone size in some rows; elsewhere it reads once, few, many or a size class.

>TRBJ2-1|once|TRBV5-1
CASSSGLAGENEQFF
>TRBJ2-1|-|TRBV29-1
CSVEVDSGYNEQFF
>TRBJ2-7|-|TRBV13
CASSRTQSSYEQYF
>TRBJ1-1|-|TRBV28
CASKTGGQTEAFF
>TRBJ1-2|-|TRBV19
CASSSRDYGYTF
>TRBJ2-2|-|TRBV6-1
CASSARGTGVNTGELFF
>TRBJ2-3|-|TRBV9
CASSVAGMDRVADTQYF
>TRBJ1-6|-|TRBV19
CASSTTGDYNSPLHF
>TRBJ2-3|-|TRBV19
CASTQVGVASTDTQYF
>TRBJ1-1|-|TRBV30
CAGQSTEAFF
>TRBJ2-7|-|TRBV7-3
CASSYRLAGGEQYF
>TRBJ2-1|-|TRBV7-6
CASSLEHRGENEQFF
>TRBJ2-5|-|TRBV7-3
CASSISGEETQYF
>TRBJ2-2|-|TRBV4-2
CASSQVLALAELFF
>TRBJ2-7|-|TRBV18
CASSPTGTAVIGSYEQYF
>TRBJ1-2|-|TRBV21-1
CASSKVRTEDGYTF
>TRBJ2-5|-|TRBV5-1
CASSFPGKAQEETQYF
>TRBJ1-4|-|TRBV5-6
CASSLSAPGELFF
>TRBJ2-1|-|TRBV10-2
CASSEYRGRAINEQFF
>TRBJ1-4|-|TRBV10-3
CAIRAGQENEKLFF
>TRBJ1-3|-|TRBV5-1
CASSHSDTSSGNTIYF
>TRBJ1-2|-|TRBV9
CASSVGSWGGGQGGYTF
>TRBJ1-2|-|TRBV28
CASNEGARGYTF
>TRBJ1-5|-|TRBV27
CASSPDRSNYQPQHF
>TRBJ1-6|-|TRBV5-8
CASSRGQDTYNSPLHF
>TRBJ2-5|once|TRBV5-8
CASSLSVGRETQYF
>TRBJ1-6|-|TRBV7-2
CASSLVPGDDSPLHF
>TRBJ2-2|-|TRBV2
CASSAPTSYTGELFF
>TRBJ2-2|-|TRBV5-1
CASSYTTGDTGELFF
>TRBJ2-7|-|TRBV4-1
CASSQAGGTPYEQYF
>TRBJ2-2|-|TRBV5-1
CASSTGLAVMNTGELFF
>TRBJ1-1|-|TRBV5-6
CASSPTGRTEAFF
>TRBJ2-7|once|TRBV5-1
CASSSQGDTYEQYF
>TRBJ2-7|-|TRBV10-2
CASSWEDYEQYF
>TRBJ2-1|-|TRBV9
CASSPYPGGGLAEMYNEQFF
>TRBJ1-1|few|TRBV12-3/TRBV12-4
CASSNTQNTEAFF
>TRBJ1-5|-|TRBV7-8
CASSLGGGFGNQPQHF
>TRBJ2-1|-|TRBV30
CAWSVRGRILGYNEQFF
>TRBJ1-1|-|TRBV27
CASSFYTGRDTEAFF
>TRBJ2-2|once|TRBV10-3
CAISPGTTNTGELFF
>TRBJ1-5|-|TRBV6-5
CASSYSAGDGVLAQHF
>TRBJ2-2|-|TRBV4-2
CASSQDYRNTGELFF
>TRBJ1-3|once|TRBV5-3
CARSFVTGTGTGGNTIYF
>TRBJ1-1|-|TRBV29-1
CSARTGLTAEAFF
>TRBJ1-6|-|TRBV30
CACIRNWNSNSPLHF
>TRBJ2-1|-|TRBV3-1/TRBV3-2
CASSRLGGGPYNEQFF
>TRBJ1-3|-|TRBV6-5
CASLFGNTIYF
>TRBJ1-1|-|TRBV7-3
CASSTTGGTEAFF
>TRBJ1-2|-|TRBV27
CASSFGAGYYGYTF